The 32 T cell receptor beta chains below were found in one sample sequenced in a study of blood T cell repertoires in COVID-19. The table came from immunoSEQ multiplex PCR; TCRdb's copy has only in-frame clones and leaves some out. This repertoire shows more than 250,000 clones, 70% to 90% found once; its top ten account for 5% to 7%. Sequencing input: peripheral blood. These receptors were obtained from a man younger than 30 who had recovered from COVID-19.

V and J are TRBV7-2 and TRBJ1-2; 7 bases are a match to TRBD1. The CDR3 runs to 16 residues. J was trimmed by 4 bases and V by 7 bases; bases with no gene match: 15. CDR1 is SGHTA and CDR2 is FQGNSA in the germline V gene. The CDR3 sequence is CASTEKGALKGYGYTF. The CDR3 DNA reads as TGTGCCAGCACCGAAAAGGGGGCCCTAAAAGGCTATGGCTACACCTTC.

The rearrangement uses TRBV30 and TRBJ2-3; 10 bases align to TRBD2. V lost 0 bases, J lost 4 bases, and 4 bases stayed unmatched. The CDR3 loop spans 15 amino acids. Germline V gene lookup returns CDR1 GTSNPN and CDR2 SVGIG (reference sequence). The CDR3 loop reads CAWSVRAGGPDTQYF. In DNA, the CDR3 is TGTGCCTGGAGTGTAAGAGCGGGAGGGCCAGATACGCAGTATTTT.

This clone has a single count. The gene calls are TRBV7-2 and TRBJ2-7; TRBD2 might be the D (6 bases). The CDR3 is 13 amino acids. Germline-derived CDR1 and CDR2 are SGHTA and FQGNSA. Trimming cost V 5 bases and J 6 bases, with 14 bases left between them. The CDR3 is CASSPPPGVEQYF. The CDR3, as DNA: TGTGCCAGCAGCCCCCCGCCGGGGGTCGAGCAGTACTTC. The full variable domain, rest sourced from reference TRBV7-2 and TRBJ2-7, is GAGVSQSPSNKVTEKGKDVELRCDPISGHTALYWYRQSLGQGLEFLIYFQGNSAPDKSGLPSDRFSAERTGGSVSTLTIQRTQQEDSAVYLCASSPPPGVEQYFGPGTRLTVT.

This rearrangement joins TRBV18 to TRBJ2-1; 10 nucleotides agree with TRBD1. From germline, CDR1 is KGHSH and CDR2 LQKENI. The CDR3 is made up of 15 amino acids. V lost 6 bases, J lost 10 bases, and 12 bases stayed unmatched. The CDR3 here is CASSPGTGALGEQFF. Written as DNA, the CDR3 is TGTGCCAGCTCCCCGGGGACAGGGGCCCTCGGGGAGCAGTTCTTC.

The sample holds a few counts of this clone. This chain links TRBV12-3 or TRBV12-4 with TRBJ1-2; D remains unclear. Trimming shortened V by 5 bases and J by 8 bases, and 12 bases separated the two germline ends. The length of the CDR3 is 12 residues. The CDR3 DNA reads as TGTGCCAGCAGTCCACTAGGGTCAGGCTACACCTTC. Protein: CASSPLGSGYTF.

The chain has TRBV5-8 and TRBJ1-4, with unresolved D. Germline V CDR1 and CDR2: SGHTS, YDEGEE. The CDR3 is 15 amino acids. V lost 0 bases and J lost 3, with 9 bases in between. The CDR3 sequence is CASSLGGWPNEKLFF. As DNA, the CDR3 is TGTGCCAGCAGCTTGGGCGGATGGCCTAATGAAAAACTGTTTTTT.

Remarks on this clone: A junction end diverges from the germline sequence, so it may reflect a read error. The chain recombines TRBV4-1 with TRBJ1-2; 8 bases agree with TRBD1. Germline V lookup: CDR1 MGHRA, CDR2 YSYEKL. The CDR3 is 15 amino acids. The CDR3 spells CASSEEGQGARGYTF. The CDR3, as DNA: TGCGCCAGCAGCGAAGAGGGCCAGGGGGCGCGGGGCTACACCTTC.

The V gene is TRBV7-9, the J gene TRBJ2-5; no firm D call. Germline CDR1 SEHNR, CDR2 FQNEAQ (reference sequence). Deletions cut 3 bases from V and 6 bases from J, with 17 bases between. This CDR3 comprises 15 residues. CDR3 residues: CASSLLGDPGQTQYF. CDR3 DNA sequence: TGTGCCAGCAGCTTGCTCGGCGACCCTGGGCAGACCCAGTACTTC.

Here the CDR3 reads CASSPKGHGGSYNEQFF. DNA for the CDR3: TGCGCCAGCAGCCCTAAGGGGCACGGGGGTTCCTACAATGAGCAGTTCTTC. This chain joins TRBV4-1 and TRBJ2-1; perhaps TRBD2 as D (6 bases). Trimming stripped 4 bases from V and 1 base from J, with 17 bases between. CDR1 MGHRA and CDR2 YSYEKL come from the germline V gene. The CDR3 runs to 17 residues.

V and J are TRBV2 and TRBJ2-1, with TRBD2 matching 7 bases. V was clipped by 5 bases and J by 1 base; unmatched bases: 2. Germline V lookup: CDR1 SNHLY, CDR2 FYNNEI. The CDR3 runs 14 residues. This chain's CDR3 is CASSPSGSYNEQFF. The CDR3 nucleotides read TGTGCCAGCAGTCCTAGCGGATCCTACAATGAGCAGTTCTTC.

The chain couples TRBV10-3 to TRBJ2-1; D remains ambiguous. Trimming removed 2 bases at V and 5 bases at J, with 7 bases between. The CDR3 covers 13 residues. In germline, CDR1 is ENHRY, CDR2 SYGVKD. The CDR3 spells CAISEGNNNEQFF. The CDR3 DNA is TGTGCCATCAGTGAGGGTAACAACAATGAGCAGTTCTTC.

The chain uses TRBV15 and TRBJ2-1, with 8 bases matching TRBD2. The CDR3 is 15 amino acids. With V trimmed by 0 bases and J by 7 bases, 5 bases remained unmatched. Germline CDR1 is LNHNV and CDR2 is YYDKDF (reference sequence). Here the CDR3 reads CATSRDGLAGNEQFF. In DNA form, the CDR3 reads TGTGCCACCAGCAGAGATGGCCTAGCGGGTAATGAGCAGTTCTTC.

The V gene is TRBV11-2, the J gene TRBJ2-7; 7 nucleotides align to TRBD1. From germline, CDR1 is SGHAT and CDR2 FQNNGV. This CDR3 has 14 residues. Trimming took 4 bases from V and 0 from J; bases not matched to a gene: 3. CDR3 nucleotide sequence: TGTGCCAGCAGCTATCGGGACAGCTCCTACGAGCAGTACTTC. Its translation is CASSYRDSSYEQYF. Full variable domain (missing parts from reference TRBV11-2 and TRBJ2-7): EAGVAQSPRYKIIEKRQSVAFWCNPISGHATLYWYQQILGQGPKLLIQFQNNGVVDDSQLPKDRFSAERLKGVDSTLKIQPAKLEDSAVYLCASSYRDSSYEQYFGPGTRLTVT.

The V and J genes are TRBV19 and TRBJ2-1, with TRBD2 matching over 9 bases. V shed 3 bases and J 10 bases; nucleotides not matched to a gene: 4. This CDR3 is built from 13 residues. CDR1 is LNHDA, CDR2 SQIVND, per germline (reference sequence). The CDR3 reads CASSMISGGEQFF. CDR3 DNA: TGTGCCAGTAGTATGATTAGCGGGGGAGAGCAGTTCTTC.

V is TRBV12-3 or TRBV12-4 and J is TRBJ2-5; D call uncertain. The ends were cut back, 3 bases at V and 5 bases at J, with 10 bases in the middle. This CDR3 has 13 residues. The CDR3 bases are TGTGCCAGCAGTTTCGCGCTAACGGAGACCCAGTACTTC. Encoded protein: CASSFALTETQYF.

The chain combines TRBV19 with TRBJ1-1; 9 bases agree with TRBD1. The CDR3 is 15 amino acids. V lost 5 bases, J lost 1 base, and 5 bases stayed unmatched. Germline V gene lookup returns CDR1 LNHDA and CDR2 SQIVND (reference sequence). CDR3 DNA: TGTGCCAGTAGTGCCGGGACAGGGCAGAACACTGAAGCTTTCTTT. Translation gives CASSAGTGQNTEAFF.

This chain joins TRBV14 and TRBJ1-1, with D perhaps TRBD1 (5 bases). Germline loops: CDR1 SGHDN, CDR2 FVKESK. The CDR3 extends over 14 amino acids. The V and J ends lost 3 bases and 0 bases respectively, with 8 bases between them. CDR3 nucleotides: TGTGCCAGCAGCCACCGACAGATGAACACTGAAGCTTTCTTT. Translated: CASSHRQMNTEAFF.

CDR3 sequence: CASSRGGLDTQYF. For the CDR3, the DNA is TGTGCCAGCAGCCGGGGGGGGCTGGATACGCAGTATTTT. The chain is built from TRBV7-2 and TRBJ2-3; 8 nucleotides match TRBD2. Trimming took 5 bases from V and 6 from J; bases not matched to a gene: 4. This CDR3 is built from 13 residues. CDR1 is SGHTA, CDR2 FQGNSA, per germline.

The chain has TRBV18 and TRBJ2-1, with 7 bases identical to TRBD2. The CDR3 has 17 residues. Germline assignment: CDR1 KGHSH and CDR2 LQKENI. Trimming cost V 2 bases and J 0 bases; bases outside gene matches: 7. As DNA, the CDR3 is TGTGCCAGCTCACCAGATTTAGCGGGCAGCTCCTACAATGAGCAGTTCTTC. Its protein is CASSPDLAGSSYNEQFF.

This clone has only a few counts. DNA for the CDR3: TGCGCCAGCAGCCAAGACCCACAATCTGAACTGAACACTGAAGCTTTCTTT. This codes for CASSQDPQSELNTEAFF. This chain connects TRBV4-1 to TRBJ1-1; D gene ambiguous. The CDR3 has 17 amino acids. Germline-derived CDR1 and CDR2 are MGHRA and YSYEKL. Trimming shortened V by 0 bases and J by 0 bases, and 14 bases separated the two germline ends.

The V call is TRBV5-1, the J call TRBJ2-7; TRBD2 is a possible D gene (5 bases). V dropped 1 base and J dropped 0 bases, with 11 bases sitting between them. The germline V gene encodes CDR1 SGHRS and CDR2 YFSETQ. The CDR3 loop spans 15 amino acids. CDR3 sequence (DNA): TGCGCCAGCAGCTTGAATAGCGCCAGCTCCTACGAGCAGTACTTC. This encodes CASSLNSASSYEQYF.

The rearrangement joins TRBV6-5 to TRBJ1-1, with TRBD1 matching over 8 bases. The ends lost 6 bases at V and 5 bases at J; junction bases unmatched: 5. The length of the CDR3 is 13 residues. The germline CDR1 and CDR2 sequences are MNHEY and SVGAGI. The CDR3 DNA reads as TGTGCCAGCAGCGGGAACAGGGGGACTGAAGCTTTCTTT. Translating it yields CASSGNRGTEAFF.

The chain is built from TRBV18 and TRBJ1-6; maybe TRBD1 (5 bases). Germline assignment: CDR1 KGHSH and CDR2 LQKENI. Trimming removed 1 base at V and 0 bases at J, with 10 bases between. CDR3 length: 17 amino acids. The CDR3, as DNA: TGTGCCAGCTCACCACTTAGGGGTAGCTCCTATAATTCACCCCTCCACTTT. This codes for CASSPLRGSSYNSPLHF.

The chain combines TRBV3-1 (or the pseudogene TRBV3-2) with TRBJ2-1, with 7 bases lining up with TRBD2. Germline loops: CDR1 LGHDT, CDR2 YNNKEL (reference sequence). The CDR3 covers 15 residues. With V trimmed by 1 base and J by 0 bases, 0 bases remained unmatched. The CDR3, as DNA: TGTGCCAGCAGCCAAGGCGGGGGCTCCTACAATGAGCAGTTCTTC. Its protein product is CASSQGGGSYNEQFF.

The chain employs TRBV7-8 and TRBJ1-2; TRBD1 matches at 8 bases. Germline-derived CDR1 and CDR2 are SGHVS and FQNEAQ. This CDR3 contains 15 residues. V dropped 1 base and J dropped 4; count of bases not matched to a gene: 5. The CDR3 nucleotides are TGTGCCAGCAGCTTAGATGGGGACAGGTCCTATGGCTACACCTTC. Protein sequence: CASSLDGDRSYGYTF.

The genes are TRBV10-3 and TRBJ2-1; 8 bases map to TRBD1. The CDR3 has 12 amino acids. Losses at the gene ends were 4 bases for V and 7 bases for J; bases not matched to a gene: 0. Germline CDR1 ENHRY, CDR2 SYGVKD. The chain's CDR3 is CAISGDRNEQFF. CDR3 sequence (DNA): TGTGCCATCAGTGGGGACAGGAATGAGCAGTTCTTC.

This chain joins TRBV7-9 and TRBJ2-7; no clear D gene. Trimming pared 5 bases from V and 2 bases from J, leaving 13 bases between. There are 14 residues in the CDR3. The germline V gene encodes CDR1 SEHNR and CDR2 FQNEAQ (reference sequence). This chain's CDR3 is CASSPVGSPYEQYF. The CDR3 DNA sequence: TGTGCCAGCAGCCCCGTCGGGTCCCCCTACGAGCAGTACTTC.

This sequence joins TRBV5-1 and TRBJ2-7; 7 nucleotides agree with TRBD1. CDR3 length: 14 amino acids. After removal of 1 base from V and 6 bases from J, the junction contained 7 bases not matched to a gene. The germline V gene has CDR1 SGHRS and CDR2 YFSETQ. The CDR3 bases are TGCGCCAGCAGCTTGCAGGGGGAGTTGGGCGAGCAGTACTTC. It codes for CASSLQGELGEQYF.

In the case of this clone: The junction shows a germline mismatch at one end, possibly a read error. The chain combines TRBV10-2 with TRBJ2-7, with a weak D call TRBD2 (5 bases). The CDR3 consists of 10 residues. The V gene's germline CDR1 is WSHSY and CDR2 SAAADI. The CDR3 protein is CASTPGIPVF. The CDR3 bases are TGCGCCAGCACACCGGGAATACCCGTCTTC.

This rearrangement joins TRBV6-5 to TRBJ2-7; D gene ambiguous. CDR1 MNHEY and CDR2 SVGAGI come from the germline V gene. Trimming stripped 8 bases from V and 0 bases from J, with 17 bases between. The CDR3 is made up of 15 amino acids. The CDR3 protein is CASSSDPGSSYEQYF. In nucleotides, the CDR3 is TGTGCCAGCTCCTCAGACCCAGGTTCCTCCTACGAGCAGTACTTC.

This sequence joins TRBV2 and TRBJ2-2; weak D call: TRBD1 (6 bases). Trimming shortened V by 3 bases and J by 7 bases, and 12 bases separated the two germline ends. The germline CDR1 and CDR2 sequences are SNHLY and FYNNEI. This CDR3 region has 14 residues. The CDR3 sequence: CASSEAGAVGELFF. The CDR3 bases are TGTGCCAGCAGTGAGGCAGGGGCGGTCGGGGAGCTGTTTTTT.

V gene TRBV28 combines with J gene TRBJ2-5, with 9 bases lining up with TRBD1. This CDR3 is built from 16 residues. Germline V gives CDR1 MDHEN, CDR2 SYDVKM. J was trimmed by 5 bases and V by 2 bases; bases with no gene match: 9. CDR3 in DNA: TGTGCCAGCAGTTTAATGGGGACAGGGTACACGGAGACCCAGTACTTC. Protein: CASSLMGTGYTETQYF.